This T cell receptor (beta chain) derives from a study of tumor and adjacent non-tumor tissue in lung cancer. The CDR3 runs 13 residues. From germline, CDR1 is DFQATT and CDR2 SNEGSKA (reference sequence). Notes on this clonotype: Relative to the germline gene, one junction end is altered; a read error may explain this.

TCRbeta libraries were built with three rounds of nested PCR, modified from ARM-PCR. Via MiXCR, TCRdb re-called the multiplex PCR reads, giving one row per CDR3 protein. This sample has around 82,000 distinct CDR3 sequences; approximately 80% occur once, and the top ten carry 45% to 55%. RNA was extracted from bulk tissue without any cell sorting. The normal lung tissue was taken more than 3 cm from the tumor edge. The chain uses TRBV20-1 and TRBJ1-2, with a possible D match to TRBD1 (5 bases). This clonotype was sampled from a man aged 55-75 years with non-small cell lung cancer. The specimen sequenced was distant non-tumor lung tissue. The CDR3 here is CSAAQGTTDDYTF. As DNA, the CDR3 is TGCAGTGCTGCCCAAGGGACTACTGATGACTACACATTC.